One sample yielded the 25 T cell receptor beta chains listed below, sequenced in a study of blood T cell repertoires in COVID-19. Method: immunoSEQ multiplex PCR; TCRdb's copy keeps in-frame clones and lacks some. The sample records tens of thousands of clones, roughly 84% being singletons. The material sequenced was peripheral blood. Every receptor here comes from a man between 65 and 79 years old with active COVID-19.

Written as DNA, the CDR3 is TGTGCTAGTGGCCCCGGACAGGGGGAATCGTCGACCTTC. This translates into CASGPGQGESSTF. This chain connects TRBV12-5 to TRBJ1-2, with TRBD1 identical over 10 bases. Germline V gene sequence: CDR1 LGHNT, CDR2 FRNRAP. The CDR3 length is 13 residues. V trimming: 6 bases; J trimming: 14 bases; junction bases outside the gene matches: 12.

A few counts support this clone. The chain links TRBV7-2 to TRBJ2-7, with TRBD1 matching 8 bases. Germline loops: CDR1 SGHTA, CDR2 FQGNSA. The V gene end was trimmed by 4 bases and the J gene end by 2 bases; junction bases not matched to a gene: 4. The CDR3 covers 14 residues. CDR3 region: CASSSRTGTYEQYF. The DNA for the CDR3 is TGTGCCAGCAGCTCGCGGACAGGGACCTACGAGCAGTACTTC.

In this sample, this clone turned up once. The chain employs TRBV6-6 and TRBJ2-1; D possibly corresponds to TRBD1 (6 bases). Germline V gene lookup returns CDR1 MNHNY and CDR2 SVGAGI (reference sequence). Trimming cost V 0 bases and J 5 bases, with 8 bases left between them. The CDR3 is 14 amino acids. The DNA for the CDR3 is TGTGCCAGCAGTTACTCTAGGGGGAACAATGAGCAGTTCTTC. It translates to CASSYSRGNNEQFF.

J is TRBJ1-3 and V is TRBV27; D ambiguous. The V end was cut by 3 bases, the J end by 0 bases, with 9 bases between. Germline-derived CDR1 and CDR2 are MNHEY and SMNVEV (reference sequence). CDR3 length equals 15 residues. CDR3 sequence: CASSLGAYSGNTIYF. CDR3 coding DNA: TGTGCCAGCAGTTTGGGCGCCTACTCTGGAAACACCATATATTTT.

The chain is built from TRBV19 and TRBJ1-4; D is unresolved. The ends were cut back, 2 bases at V and 2 bases at J, with 15 bases in the middle. Germline V gene sequence: CDR1 LNHDA, CDR2 SQIVND (reference sequence). The CDR3 covers 17 residues. CDR3 sequence: CASSIRGSGGTNEKLFF. Written as DNA, the CDR3 is TGTGCCAGTAGTATACGAGGCTCCGGAGGGACTAATGAAAAACTGTTTTTT.

This chain joins TRBV6-5 and TRBJ2-1; D might be TRBD1 (5 bases). V lost 4 bases and J lost 0, with 10 bases in between. CDR1 is MNHEY and CDR2 is SVGAGI in the germline V gene. This CDR3 contains 15 residues. CDR3 sequence (DNA): TGTGCCAGCAGTTTGACAGTGAGCTCCTACAATGAGCAGTTCTTC. Translating gives CASSLTVSSYNEQFF.

CDR3 in amino acids: CAISESTGRWTDTQYF. Written as DNA, the CDR3 is TGTGCCATCAGTGAGTCGACAGGGCGATGGACAGATACGCAGTATTTT. This chain joins TRBV10-3 and TRBJ2-3; 7 bases line up with TRBD1. The CDR3 has 16 residues. Germline CDR1 is ENHRY and CDR2 is SYGVKD. Trimming cost V 0 bases and J 3 bases; bases outside gene matches: 6.

This chain uses TRBV2 with TRBJ1-5; a possible D gene is TRBD1 (5 bases). This CDR3 is 13 amino acids long. Germline lookup yields CDR1 SNHLY and CDR2 FYNNEI. The ends were cut back, 9 bases at V and 2 bases at J, with 11 bases in the middle. CDR3 sequence: CASQGVGNQPQHF. Here the CDR3 DNA reads TGTGCCAGTCAAGGGGTGGGCAATCAGCCCCAGCATTTT.

The chain joins TRBV6-1 to TRBJ1-6; weak D call: TRBD1 (6 bases). The V and J ends lost 2 bases and 6 bases respectively, with 11 bases between them. The CDR3 extends over 15 amino acids. Germline V gene data show CDR1 as MNHNS and CDR2 as SASEGT. The CDR3 bases are TGTGCCAGCAGTGAAAGGGTAGGGGGTAATTCACCCCTCCACTTT. It translates to CASSERVGGNSPLHF.

J is TRBJ2-1 and V is TRBV10-3; 10 bases line up with TRBD2. Germline loops: CDR1 ENHRY, CDR2 SYGVKD. The CDR3 has 16 amino acids. J lost 5 bases, V lost 4 bases, and 8 bases had no gene match. For the CDR3, the DNA is TGTGCCATCAGTGGACAGCGGGGGGGCCTCAACAATGAGCAGTTCTTC. This translates into CAISGQRGGLNNEQFF.

This clone has just a few counts. V and J are TRBV5-8 and TRBJ2-7; perhaps TRBD1 as D (6 bases). This CDR3 is 15 amino acids long. Trimming pared 2 bases from V and 0 bases from J, leaving 12 bases between. Germline V gene lookup returns CDR1 SGHTS and CDR2 YDEGEE. The CDR3 is CASSFVGASSYEQYF. CDR3 bases: TGTGCCAGCAGCTTCGTGGGGGCCAGCTCCTACGAGCAGTACTTC.

This clone occurred once. The rearrangement uses TRBV18 and TRBJ2-1, with TRBD1 matching 7 bases. The CDR3 has 16 amino acids. Per the germline V gene, CDR1 is KGHSH and CDR2 is LQKENI. The trim removed 0 bases at V and 5 bases at J, leaving 7 bases unmatched. The CDR3 bases are TGTGCCAGCTCACCACCGGGGAGAGGGGGCCACAATGAGCAGTTCTTC. Its translation: CASSPPGRGGHNEQFF.

V gene TRBV11-3 combines with J gene TRBJ2-2, with D tentatively TRBD1 (6 bases). Germline V CDR1 and CDR2: SGHNT, YENEEA. Trimming took 7 bases from V and 1 from J, leaving 13 bases between them. This CDR3 spans 15 amino acids. CDR3 in amino acids: CASNSGVLNTGELFF. The CDR3 DNA follows: TGTGCCAGCAATTCAGGGGTCCTGAACACCGGGGAGCTGTTTTTT.

V usage is TRBV24-1 and J usage is TRBJ2-3; TRBD1 matches 7 bases. Germline CDR1 is KGHDR and CDR2 is SFDVKD. The CDR3 loop spans 15 amino acids. The trim removed 3 bases at V and 2 bases at J, leaving 4 bases unmatched. CDR3 in DNA: TGTGCCACCAGTGATCCGGGACAGCCCACAGATACGCAGTATTTT. It encodes CATSDPGQPTDTQYF.

The V call is TRBV19, the J call TRBJ1-4; D might be TRBD2 (6 bases). The J call may be incorrect, as the DNA end agrees better with TRBJ2-2. From germline, CDR1 is LNHDA and CDR2 SQIVND (reference sequence). This CDR3 has 12 amino acids. The CDR3 loop reads CASSFRGGELFF. The DNA for the CDR3 is TGTGCCAGTAGCTTCCGGGGGGGGGAGCTGTTTTTT.

The CDR3: CASTSLAGGPNEQFF. Written as DNA, the CDR3 is TGTGCCAGTACCTCCCTAGCGGGGGGGCCCAATGAGCAGTTCTTC. The chain employs TRBV19 and TRBJ2-1, with 12 bases identical to TRBD2. J lost 6 bases, V lost 7 bases, and 7 bases had no gene match. There are 15 residues in the CDR3. The V gene's germline CDR1 is LNHDA and CDR2 SQIVND (reference sequence).

This clone occurred a few times. This chain links TRBV14 with TRBJ1-6; tentatively, D is TRBD1 (6 bases). Germline loops: CDR1 SGHDN, CDR2 FVKESK. This CDR3 contains 14 residues. Deletions cut 6 bases from V and 6 bases from J, with 12 bases between. CDR3 coding DNA: TGTGCCAGCAGGCCGGGGGGGGCTAATTCACCCCTCCACTTT. This translates into CASRPGGANSPLHF.

The rearrangement uses TRBV5-1 and TRBJ2-5, with 8 bases fitting TRBD1. The CDR3 has 15 amino acids. J was trimmed by 3 bases and V by 5 bases; bases with no gene match: 9. In germline, CDR1 is SGHRS, CDR2 YFSETQ. Here the CDR3 DNA reads TGCGCCAGCAGAGACCCGGGACAGGCAGAAGAGACCCAGTACTTC. Protein: CASRDPGQAEETQYF.

The rearrangement links TRBV28 to TRBJ1-3; tentatively, D is TRBD1 (5 bases). Germline loops: CDR1 MDHEN, CDR2 SYDVKM. CDR3 length: 16 residues. Trimming took 7 bases from V and 3 from J, leaving 19 bases between them. The CDR3 nucleotides read TGTGCCAGCAAGACTTTCGGGGGGTATTATGGAAACACCATATATTTT. Its protein is CASKTFGGYYGNTIYF.

This sequence joins TRBV4-3 and TRBJ2-2; the D is unclear. Germline V CDR1 and CDR2: LGHNA, YSLEER. This CDR3 contains 14 residues. Trimming removed 0 bases at V and 3 bases at J, with 5 bases between. DNA of the CDR3: TGCGCCAGCAGCCAAGATCCCTACACCGGGGAGCTGTTTTTT. Translating gives CASSQDPYTGELFF.

The genes are TRBV27 and TRBJ1-1, with D uncertain. The V gene lost 6 bases and the J gene lost 5 bases, with 13 bases spanning the gap. This CDR3 comprises 13 residues. Germline V gives CDR1 MNHEY, CDR2 SMNVEV (reference sequence). DNA for the CDR3: TGTGCCAGCAGCACCATCGGCGGGACTGAAGCTTTCTTT. Amino acids: CASSTIGGTEAFF.

This chain joins TRBV24-1 and TRBJ2-5; D perhaps matches TRBD1 (6 bases). The germline gives CDR1 KGHDR, CDR2 SFDVKD. The V end lost 3 bases, the J end lost 2 bases, and 15 bases lay between the germline ends. CDR3 length: 16 amino acids. Here the CDR3 reads CATSDPSERGQETQYF. The CDR3, as DNA: TGTGCCACCAGTGATCCCTCGGAAAGGGGGCAAGAGACCCAGTACTTC.

The chain employs TRBV27 and TRBJ1-6; possible D gene TRBD1, 5 bases. Germline V lookup: CDR1 MNHEY, CDR2 SMNVEV (reference sequence). The CDR3 is 15 residues long. V was trimmed by 5 bases and J by 7 bases, leaving 15 bases between them. CDR3 sequence: CASSPRRGGNSPLHF. CDR3 nucleotide sequence: TGTGCCAGCAGTCCAAGGCGGGGCGGCAATTCACCCCTCCACTTT.

This rearrangement joins TRBV6-2 or TRBV6-3 to TRBJ1-3; 8 positions agree with TRBD1. The CDR3 runs to 14 residues. CDR1 and CDR2 from the germline V gene are MNHEY and SVGEGT. Trimming took 4 bases from V and 2 from J; bases not matched to a gene: 1. The CDR3 loop is CASSFRGPGNTIYF. The DNA for the CDR3 is TGTGCCAGCAGTTTCAGGGGGCCTGGAAACACCATATATTTT.

A single count supports this clone. The J gene is TRBJ2-3, the V gene TRBV4-1; weak D call: TRBD2 (6 bases). Trimming left V 2 bases short and J 3 bases short, with 12 bases between. From germline, CDR1 is MGHRA and CDR2 YSYEKL. The length of the CDR3 is 15 residues. The CDR3 sequence is CASSQPEGRTDTQYF. The CDR3 region has the DNA TGCGCCAGCAGCCAACCGGAGGGCCGTACAGATACGCAGTATTTT.